This T cell receptor beta chain is from a study of T-cell memory formation after mild COVID-19. Study-level information: Largely donor-specific TCR clusters were found. Points from the study as a whole: Among clones contracting day 15 to 85, CD4/CD8 was balanced, whereas later expanders leaned CD4+. Contracting CD4+ clones were located mainly in CM and EM, and CD8+ clones in EMRA.

CDR1 and CDR2 from the germline V gene are DFQATT and SNEGSKA (reference sequence). The germline V and J ends were trimmed by 0 bases and 6 bases, with 15 bases remaining between them. The CDR3 is 15 amino acids. One entry per CDR3 protein results from TCRdb running MiXCR on the 5' RACE reads. The data contain 280,000 or so distinct CDR3 sequences, around 8% of them singletons. Points on this clonotype: Its antigen is not known.

The sequencing input was PBMCs or a T cell subset sorted from them (not recorded which). The chain links TRBV20-1 to TRBJ1-5, with D perhaps matching TRBD1 (6 bases). The receptor was isolated from a man younger than 35 who had mild COVID-19 (a few samples of this study predate the infection). Cell type and time point are not known. CDR3 region: CSARESTGGAQPQHF. DNA of the CDR3: TGCAGTGCTAGAGAGTCGACAGGTGGGGCTCAGCCCCAGCATTTT.